This T cell receptor beta chain was sequenced during a study of identical twins. V gave up 3 bases and J gave up 9 bases; unmatched junction bases: 16. CDR1 and CDR2 from the germline V gene are SGDLS and YYNGEE. The CDR3 spans 16 residues. TCRdb fed the 5' RACE reads into MiXCR, producing one record per CDR3 protein. Seen here are hundreds of thousands of distinct CDR3 sequences, approximately 24% observed once, and the top ten hold 2.9%. In its sample, this clonotype was seen many times. The same sample was also studied in work on T cells expressing NK-cell markers. That report notes: For several experiments, T cell sorting was restricted to the alpha-beta TCR population by means of an anti-gamma-delta TCR antibody. Among CD8+ T cells from several donors, dominant NKG2C+ clonotypes accounted for about 1.0-7.0%.

This chain joins TRBV9 and TRBJ1-1; the match to TRBD1 covers 8 bases. The specimen sequenced was CD4+ T cells sorted from blood. The sequence was obtained from a woman between 18 and 30 years old in good health. The CDR3 DNA reads as TGTGCCAGCAGCGCCGACAGGGGAGTATTTGGAGGGCAAGCTTTCTTT. Translating it yields CASSADRGVFGGQAFF.